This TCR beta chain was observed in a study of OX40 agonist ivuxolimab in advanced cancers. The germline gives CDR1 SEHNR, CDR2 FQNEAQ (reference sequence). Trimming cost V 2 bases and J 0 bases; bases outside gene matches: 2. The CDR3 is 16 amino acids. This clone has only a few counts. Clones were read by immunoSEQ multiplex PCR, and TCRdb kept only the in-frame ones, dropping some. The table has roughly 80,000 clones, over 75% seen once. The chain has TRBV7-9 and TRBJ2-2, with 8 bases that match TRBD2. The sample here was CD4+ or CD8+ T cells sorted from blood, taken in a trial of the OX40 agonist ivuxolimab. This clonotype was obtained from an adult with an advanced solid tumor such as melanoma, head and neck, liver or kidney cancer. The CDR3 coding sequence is TGTGCCAGCAGCTTATCGACTAGCGCGAACACCGGGGAGCTGTTTTTT. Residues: CASSLSTSANTGELFF. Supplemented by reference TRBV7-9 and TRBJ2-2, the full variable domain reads DTGVSQNPRHKITKRGQNVTFRCDPISEHNRLYWYRQTLGQGPEFLTYFQNEAQLEKSRLLSDRFSAERPKGSFSTLEIQRTEQGDSAMYLCASSLSTSANTGELFFGEGSRLTVL.